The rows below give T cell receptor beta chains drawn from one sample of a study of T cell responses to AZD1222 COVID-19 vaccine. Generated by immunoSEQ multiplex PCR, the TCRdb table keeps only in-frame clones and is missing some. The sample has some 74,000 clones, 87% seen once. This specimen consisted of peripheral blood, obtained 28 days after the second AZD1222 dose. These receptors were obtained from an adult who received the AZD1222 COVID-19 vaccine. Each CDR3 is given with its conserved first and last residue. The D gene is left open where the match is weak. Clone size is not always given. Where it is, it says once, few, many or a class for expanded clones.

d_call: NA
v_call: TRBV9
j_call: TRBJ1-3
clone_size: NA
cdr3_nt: TGTGCCAGCAGCCTGGGCCGGGGCACCATATATTTT
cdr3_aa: CASSLGRGTIYF

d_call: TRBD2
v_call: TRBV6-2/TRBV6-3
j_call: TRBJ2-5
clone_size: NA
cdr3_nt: TGTGCCAGCAGCCTGGGACTAGCGGGAGGGCCCCGGAACCAAGAGACCCAGTACTTC
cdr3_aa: CASSLGLAGGPRNQETQYF

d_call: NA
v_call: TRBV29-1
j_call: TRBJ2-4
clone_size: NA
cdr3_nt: TGCAGCGTTGAAGGCAGAGCCAAAAACATTCAGTACTTC
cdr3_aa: CSVEGRAKNIQYF

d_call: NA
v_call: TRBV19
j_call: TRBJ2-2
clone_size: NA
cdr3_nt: TGTGCCAGTAAGTTGGGAAACACCGGGGAGCTGTTTTTT
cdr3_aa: CASKLGNTGELFF

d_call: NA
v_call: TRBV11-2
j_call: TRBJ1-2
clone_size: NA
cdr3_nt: TGTGCCAGCAGCTTAGGGGGACCGAGGGGAAGCTACACCTTC
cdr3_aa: CASSLGGPRGSYTF

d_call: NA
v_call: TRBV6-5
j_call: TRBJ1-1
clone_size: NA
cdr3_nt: TGTGCCAGCAGTTGGGGTAGGACTGAAGCTTTCTTT
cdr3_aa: CASSWGRTEAFF

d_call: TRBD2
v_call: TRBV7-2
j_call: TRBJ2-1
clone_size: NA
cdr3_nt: TGTGCCAGCAGCTTACAGTTGCGGGAGTACAATGAGCAGTTCTTC
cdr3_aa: CASSLQLREYNEQFF

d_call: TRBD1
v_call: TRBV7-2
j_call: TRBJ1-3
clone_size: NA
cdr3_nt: TGTGCCAGCAGCTTAGGGACAGGGGGTTCGGACACCATATATTTT
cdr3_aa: CASSLGTGGSDTIYF

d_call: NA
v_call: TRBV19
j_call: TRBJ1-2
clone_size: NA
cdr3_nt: TGTGCCAGTAAGGAGGGAGGTCTGAGCTATGGCTACACCTTC
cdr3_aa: CASKEGGLSYGYTF

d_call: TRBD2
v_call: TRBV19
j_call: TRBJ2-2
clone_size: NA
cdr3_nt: TGTGCCAGTAGTATCCTCCGGGGAGGGAGTTTCGGGGAGCTGTTTTTT
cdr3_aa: CASSILRGGSFGELFF

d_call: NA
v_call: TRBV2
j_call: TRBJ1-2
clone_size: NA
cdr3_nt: TGTGCCAGCACTGTAATCGGGTTTGGCTACACCTTC
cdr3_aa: CASTVIGFGYTF

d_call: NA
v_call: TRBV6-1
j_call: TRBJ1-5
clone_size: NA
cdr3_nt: TGTGCCAGCAGTGAAGCGGGGGGTGGAGGCAATCAGCCCCAGCATTTT
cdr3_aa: CASSEAGGGGNQPQHF

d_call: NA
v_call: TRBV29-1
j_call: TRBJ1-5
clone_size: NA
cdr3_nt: TGCAGCGTTGTGACGTTTTTGGGGGCCCAGCATTTT
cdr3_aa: CSVVTFLGAQHF

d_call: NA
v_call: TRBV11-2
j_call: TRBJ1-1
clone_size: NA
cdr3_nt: TGTGCCAGCAGCTTTGGCAGGGCGGTTACTGAAGCTTTCTTT
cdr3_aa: CASSFGRAVTEAFF

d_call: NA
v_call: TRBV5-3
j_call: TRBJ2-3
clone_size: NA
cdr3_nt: TGTGCCAGCTCCTCCCCCGGGGGCCGTAGCACAGATACGCAGTATTTT
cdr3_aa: CASSSPGGRSTDTQYF

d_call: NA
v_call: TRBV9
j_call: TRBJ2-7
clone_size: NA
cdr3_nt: TGTGCCAGCAGCTTGGGGCCGGGTGGGAGCTCCTACGAGCAGTACTTC
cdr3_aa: CASSLGPGGSSYEQYF

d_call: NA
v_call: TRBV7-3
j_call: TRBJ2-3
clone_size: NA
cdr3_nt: TGTGCCAGCAGCTTAAGTTGGCTAAGCACAGATACGCAGTATTTT
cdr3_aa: CASSLSWLSTDTQYF

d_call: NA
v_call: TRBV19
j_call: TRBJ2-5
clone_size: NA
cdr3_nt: TGTGCCAGTAGCACAGGGCTACAAGAGACCCAGTACTTC
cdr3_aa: CASSTGLQETQYF

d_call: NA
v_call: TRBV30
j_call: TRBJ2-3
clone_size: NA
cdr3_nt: TGTGCCTGGAGTGTAACTTCGGCTGATACGCAGTATTTT
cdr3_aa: CAWSVTSADTQYF

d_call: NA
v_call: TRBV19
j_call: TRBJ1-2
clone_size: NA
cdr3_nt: TGTGCCAGTAGTATAGGGGAGAACTATGGCTACACCTTC
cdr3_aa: CASSIGENYGYTF

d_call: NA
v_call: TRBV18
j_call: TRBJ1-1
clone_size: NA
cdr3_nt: TGTGCCAGCTCACTCGTGGGGGACCGGAACACTGAAGCTTTCTTT
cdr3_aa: CASSLVGDRNTEAFF

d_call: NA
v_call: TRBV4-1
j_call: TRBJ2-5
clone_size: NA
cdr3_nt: TGCGCCAGCAGCGGCGGAGGCGCGCGGGGAGTGAAAATCCAAGAGACCCAGTACTTC
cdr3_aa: CASSGGGARGVKIQETQYF

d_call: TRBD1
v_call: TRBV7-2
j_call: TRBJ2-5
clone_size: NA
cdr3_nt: TGTGCCAGCAGCTTAGTGGCAGGGGGCCCTCAAGAGACCCAGTACTTC
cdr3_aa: CASSLVAGGPQETQYF

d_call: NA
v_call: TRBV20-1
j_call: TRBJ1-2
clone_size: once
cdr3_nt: TGCAGTGCTCCAGATGGCTACACCTTC
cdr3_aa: CSAPDGYTF

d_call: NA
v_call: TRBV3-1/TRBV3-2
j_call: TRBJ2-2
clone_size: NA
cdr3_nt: TGTGCCAGCAGCCAAGGGCGGGACACCGGGGAGCTGTTTTTT
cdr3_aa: CASSQGRDTGELFF

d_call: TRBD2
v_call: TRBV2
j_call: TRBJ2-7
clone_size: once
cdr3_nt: TGTGCCAGCAGTGATAATTTAGAACTAGCGGATCTTTACGAGCAGTACTTC
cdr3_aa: CASSDNLELADLYEQYF

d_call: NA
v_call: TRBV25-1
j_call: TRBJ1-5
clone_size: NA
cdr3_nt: TGTGCCAGCAGTGAATCCGGCAGGGGTGGGCAGCCCCAGCATTTT
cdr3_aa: CASSESGRGGQPQHF

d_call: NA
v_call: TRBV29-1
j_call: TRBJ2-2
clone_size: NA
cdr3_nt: TGCAGCGTTCCCAAGAACACCGGGGAGCTGTTTTTT
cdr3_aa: CSVPKNTGELFF

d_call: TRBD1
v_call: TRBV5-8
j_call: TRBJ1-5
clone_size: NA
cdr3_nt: TGTGCCAGCAGCCCGACAGGGAATAGCCAGCCCCAGCATTTT
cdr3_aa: CASSPTGNSQPQHF

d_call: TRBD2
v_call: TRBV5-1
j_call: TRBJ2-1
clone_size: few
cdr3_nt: TGCGCCAGCAGCTTGGAACTGGCGGGAGGAGGTAATGAGCAGTTCTTC
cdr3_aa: CASSLELAGGGNEQFF

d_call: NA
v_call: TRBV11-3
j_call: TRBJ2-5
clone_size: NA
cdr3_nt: TGTGCCAGCAGCCCATCAGGGGAAAGGGAGACCCAGTACTTC
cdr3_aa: CASSPSGERETQYF

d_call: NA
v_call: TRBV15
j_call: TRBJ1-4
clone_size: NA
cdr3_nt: TGTGCCACCAGCAGGGGCCAGACAAATGAAAAACTGTTTTTT
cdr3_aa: CATSRGQTNEKLFF

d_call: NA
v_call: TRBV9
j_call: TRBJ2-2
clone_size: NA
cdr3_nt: TGTGCCAGCAGCGTAGAAGCCGGGGAGCTGTTTTTT
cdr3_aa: CASSVEAGELFF

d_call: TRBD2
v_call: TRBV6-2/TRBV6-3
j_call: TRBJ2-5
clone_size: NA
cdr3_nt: TGTGCCAGCAGTTTCGGGGGAGGGCCGGGGTACTTC
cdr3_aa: CASSFGGGPGYF

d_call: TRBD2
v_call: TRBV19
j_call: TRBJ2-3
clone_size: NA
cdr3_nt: TGTGCCAGTAGTATATGGGGTTTGGGAGCGGGAGGTCGGACAGATACGCAGTATTTT
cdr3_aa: CASSIWGLGAGGRTDTQYF

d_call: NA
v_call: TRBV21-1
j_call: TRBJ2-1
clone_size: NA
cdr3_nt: TGTGCCAGCAGCCCCCCTAGGCGCCAGTTCTTC
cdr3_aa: CASSPPRRQFF

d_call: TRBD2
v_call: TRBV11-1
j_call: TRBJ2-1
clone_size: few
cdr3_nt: TGTGCCAGCTCACGACTAGCGGGTTACAATGAGCAGTTCTTC
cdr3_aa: CASSRLAGYNEQFF

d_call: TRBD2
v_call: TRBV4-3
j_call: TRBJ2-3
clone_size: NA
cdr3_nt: TGCGCCAGCAGCCAAGTCTTTGAGACTAGCGGGGCAGATACGCAGTATTTT
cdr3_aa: CASSQVFETSGADTQYF

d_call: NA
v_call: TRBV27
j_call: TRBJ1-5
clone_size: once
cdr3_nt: TGTGCCATCACGGGGAGCCTAAACGGGTTCGGCAATCAGCCCCAGCATTTT
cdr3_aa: CAITGSLNGFGNQPQHF

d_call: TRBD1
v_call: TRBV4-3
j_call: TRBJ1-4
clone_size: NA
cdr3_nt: TGCGCCAGCAGCATACAGGGGGGGGCAACTAATGAAAAACTGTTTTTT
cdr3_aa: CASSIQGGATNEKLFF

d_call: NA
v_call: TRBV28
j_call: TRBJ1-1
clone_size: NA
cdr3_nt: TGTGCCAGCAGATCTAGGACAGTCCAGAACACTGAAGCTTTCTTT
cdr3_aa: CASRSRTVQNTEAFF

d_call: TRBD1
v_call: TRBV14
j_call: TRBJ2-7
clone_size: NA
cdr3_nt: TGTGCCAGCGGGGACAGCGGACCCTACGAGCAGTACTTC
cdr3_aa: CASGDSGPYEQYF

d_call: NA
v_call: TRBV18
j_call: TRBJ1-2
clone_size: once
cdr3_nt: TGTGCCAGCTCAGATAACAGGGATAACTATGGCTACACCTTC
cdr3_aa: CASSDNRDNYGYTF

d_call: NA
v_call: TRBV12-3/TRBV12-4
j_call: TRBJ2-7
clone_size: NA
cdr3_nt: TGTGCCAGCAGTTTTCAGGGTTACGAGCAGTACTTC
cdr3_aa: CASSFQGYEQYF

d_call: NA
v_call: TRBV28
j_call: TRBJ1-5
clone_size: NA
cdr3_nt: TGTGCCAGCAGCCTTTTTACGGGACGCTATAGCAATCAGCCCCAGCATTTT
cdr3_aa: CASSLFTGRYSNQPQHF

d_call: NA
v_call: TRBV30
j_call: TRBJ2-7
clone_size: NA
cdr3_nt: TGTGCCTGGAGTGGGGGACACGGACTCTACGAGCAGTACTTC
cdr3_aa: CAWSGGHGLYEQYF

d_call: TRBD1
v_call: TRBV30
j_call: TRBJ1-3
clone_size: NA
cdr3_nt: TGTGCCTGGAGTGTAGGGGGACAGGGGTTGTTTTTGCATTTT
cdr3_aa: CAWSVGGQGLFLHF

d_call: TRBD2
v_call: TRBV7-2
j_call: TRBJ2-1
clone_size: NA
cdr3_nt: TGTGCCAGCAGCCTAAGGGGGGTGGGACTAGCAGGCAATGAGCAGTTCTTC
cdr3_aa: CASSLRGVGLAGNEQFF

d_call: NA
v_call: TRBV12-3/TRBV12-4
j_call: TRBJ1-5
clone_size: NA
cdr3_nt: TGTGCCAGCAGTTTAGCCGGGGGGGGGTCCCAGCATTTT
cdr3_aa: CASSLAGGGSQHF

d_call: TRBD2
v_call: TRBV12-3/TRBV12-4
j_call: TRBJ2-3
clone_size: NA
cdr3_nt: TGTGCCAGCAGTTTTGGGGGGGAAGATACGCAGTATTTT
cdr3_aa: CASSFGGEDTQYF